Each of the 16 T cell receptor beta chains below was sequenced from the same sample in a study of cytomegalovirus exposure and HLA in healthy donors. Some clones are missing from TCRdb's copy, which holds only in-frame ones; the method was immunoSEQ multiplex PCR. The data hold more than 200,000 clones, with less than 95% observed a single time. Sequencing used PBMCs. All receptors derive from a woman in her 30s in good health and CMV-seronegative.

The CDR3 bases are TGTGCCAGCAGGGGGATGACAGGTACATTAGGCGAGCAGTACTTC. Translated, it gives CASRGMTGTLGEQYF. The chain couples TRBV2 to TRBJ2-7; D is possibly TRBD1 (6 bases). This CDR3 region has 15 residues. Germline V lookup: CDR1 SNHLY, CDR2 FYNNEI. V was clipped by 6 bases and J by 6 bases, with 21 bases between them.

The chain employs TRBV4-1 and TRBJ2-7, with D unresolved. V lost 0 bases, J lost 2 bases, and 11 bases lay in between. This CDR3 is built from 15 residues. Germline-derived CDR1 and CDR2 are MGHRA and YSYEKL. The CDR3 nucleotides are TGCGCCAGCAGCCAAGAACTGAAAACTCCCTACGAGCAGTACTTC. Protein: CASSQELKTPYEQYF.

This clone was recorded only once. The rearrangement joins TRBV5-1 to TRBJ2-7, with TRBD1 as a possible D gene (5 bases). V lost 0 bases and J lost 6, with 16 bases in between. The CDR3 totals 15 residues. Germline-derived CDR1 and CDR2 are SGHRS and YFSETQ. The CDR3 spells CASSLVRGSLGEQYF. In nucleotides, the CDR3 is TGCGCCAGCAGCTTGGTAAGGGGATCTCTTGGCGAGCAGTACTTC.

This chain's CDR3 is CASSQDPTSANYNEQFF. Written as DNA, the CDR3 is TGCGCCAGCAGCCAAGATCCCACTAGCGCTAATTACAATGAGCAGTTCTTC. The J gene is TRBJ2-1, the V gene TRBV4-3, with 7 bases aligning to TRBD2. The CDR3 has 17 amino acids. CDR1 is LGHNA and CDR2 is YSLEER in the germline V gene. After removal of 0 bases from V and 4 bases from J, the junction contained 9 bases not matched to a gene.

The chain has TRBV4-3 and TRBJ2-3; TRBD2 agrees at 10 bases. This CDR3 comprises 17 residues. Germline loops: CDR1 LGHNA, CDR2 YSLEER. Unmatched junction bases numbered 11, after V lost 6 bases and J lost 2 bases. CDR3 sequence (DNA): TGCGCCAGCAGTCGGGCTTGGACTAGCGGAAACACAGATACGCAGTATTTT. The encoded protein is CASSRAWTSGNTDTQYF.

This clone is a singleton in its sample. The genes are TRBV4-3 and TRBJ2-3, with D perhaps assigned TRBD1 or TRBD2 (5 bases each). The CDR3 spans 16 residues. V lost 4 bases and J 2 bases, leaving 16 bases between the germline ends. Germline V CDR1 and CDR2: LGHNA, YSLEER. The CDR3 coding sequence is TGCGCCAGCAGCCCTAGTACCGGGGACCTCACAGATACGCAGTATTTT. Translated: CASSPSTGDLTDTQYF.

The rearrangement links TRBV4-1 to TRBJ2-7; 9 bases fit TRBD1. CDR1 and CDR2 from the germline V gene are MGHRA and YSYEKL. V was clipped by 1 base and J by 1 base; unmatched bases: 5. The CDR3 extends over 16 amino acids. The CDR3: CASSQVAGTGSYEQYF. CDR3 sequence (DNA): TGCGCCAGCAGCCAAGTTGCTGGGACAGGGTCCTACGAGCAGTACTTC.

The chain is built from TRBV27 and TRBJ2-7; 8 bases fit TRBD2. Unmatched junction bases numbered 8, after V lost 5 bases and J lost 5 bases. The CDR3 covers 14 residues. From germline, CDR1 is MNHEY and CDR2 SMNVEV (reference sequence). CDR3 sequence: CASSPGTRINEQYF. In DNA, the CDR3 is TGTGCCAGCAGTCCCGGGACTAGGATTAACGAGCAGTACTTC.

V and J are TRBV5-1 and TRBJ1-4, with 7 bases lining up with TRBD1. The junction had 4 bases not matched to a gene; V was cut back by 1 base and J by 7 bases. Germline-derived CDR1 and CDR2 are SGHRS and YFSETQ. The CDR3 covers 14 residues. The CDR3 DNA follows: TGCGCCAGCAGCTTGAAGGGGGCAAGTGAAAAACTGTTTTTT. It encodes CASSLKGASEKLFF.

The rearrangement joins TRBV7-2 to TRBJ2-1; D is possibly TRBD2 (5 bases). Germline V gene sequence: CDR1 SGHTA, CDR2 FQGNSA. V was pared by 0 bases and J by 2 bases, with 8 bases between. There are 15 residues in the CDR3. This chain's CDR3 is CASSLAAAAYNEQFF. CDR3 nucleotides: TGTGCCAGCAGCTTAGCAGCGGCAGCCTACAATGAGCAGTTCTTC. Supplemented by reference TRBV7-2 and TRBJ2-1, the full variable domain reads GAGVSQSPSNKVTEKGKDVELRCDPISGHTALYWYRQSLGQGLEFLIYFQGNSAPDKSGLPSDRFSAERTGGSVSTLTIQRTQQEDSAVYLCASSLAAAAYNEQFFGPGTRLTVL.

The chain is built from TRBV6-5 and TRBJ2-7; 8 bases agree with TRBD1. The germline CDR1 and CDR2 sequences are MNHEY and SVGAGI. The CDR3 extends over 14 amino acids. The trim removed 6 bases at V and 1 base at J, leaving 5 bases unmatched. As DNA, the CDR3 is TGTGCCAGCAGCAAGGACAGGGTATCCTACGAGCAGTACTTC. Its translation: CASSKDRVSYEQYF.

The chain combines TRBV27 with TRBJ2-1; D is unresolved. Trimming removed 3 bases from V and 6 bases from J, with 12 bases in between. Per germline, CDR1 MNHEY and CDR2 SMNVEV (reference sequence). There are 14 residues in the CDR3. CDR3 DNA sequence: TGTGCCAGCAGTTTTACCGGGCCCTCCAATGAGCAGTTCTTC. Amino acids: CASSFTGPSNEQFF.

The chain uses TRBV11-2 and TRBJ2-7, with TRBD1 identical over 7 bases. V lost 6 bases, J lost 6 bases, and 8 bases stayed unmatched. This CDR3 is built from 13 residues. CDR1 SGHAT and CDR2 FQNNGV come from the germline V gene. CDR3 protein: CASSLTGPREQYF. The CDR3 DNA reads as TGTGCCAGCAGTCTGACAGGGCCGCGCGAGCAGTACTTC.

This chain connects TRBV5-1 to TRBJ2-1; weak D call: TRBD2 (5 bases). The germline V and J ends were trimmed by 5 bases and 8 bases, with 11 bases remaining between them. This CDR3 is built from 12 residues. The V gene's germline CDR1 is SGHRS and CDR2 YFSETQ. The CDR3: CASSGLRDEQFF. CDR3 sequence (DNA): TGCGCCAGCAGTGGGTTGAGGGATGAGCAGTTCTTC.

This clone was counted only a few times. This chain connects TRBV19 to TRBJ1-1; D might be TRBD1 (5 bases). Germline-derived CDR1 and CDR2 are LNHDA and SQIVND (reference sequence). V lost 3 bases and J 6 bases, leaving 11 bases between the germline ends. CDR3 length: 13 amino acids. The CDR3 DNA sequence: TGTGCCAGTAGTATCCCGGACAACCCTGAAGCTTTCTTT. It is translated as CASSIPDNPEAFF.

The chain is built from TRBV7-9 and TRBJ2-7, with D perhaps assigned TRBD1 or TRBD2 (6 bases each). Germline loops: CDR1 SEHNR, CDR2 FQNEAQ (reference sequence). There are 15 residues in the CDR3. Trimming took off 0 bases at V and 5 bases at J, with 14 bases between the two ends. The DNA of the CDR3 is TGTGCCAGCAGCTTAGCGGGGGGCCAACGCCACGAGCAGTACTTC. Translation gives CASSLAGGQRHEQYF.